These T cell receptor beta chains were read from a single sample in a study of response to subunit inactivated influenza vaccine. One entry per CDR3 protein results from TCRdb running MiXCR on the RT-PCR reads. Of roughly 500,000 distinct CDR3 sequences in the sample, approximately 17% were seen once. The sequencing used CD4+ T cells sorted from PBMCs, collected less than 30 months after vaccination. The receptors stem from a man between 50 and 70 years old who received an inactivated influenza vaccine. CDR3s include the opening cysteine and the closing phenylalanine or tryptophan. Each record gives: J gene, V gene, CDR3 protein.

j_call: TRBJ2-1; v_call: TRBV29-1; cdr3_aa: CSVGGGGGASYNEQFF
j_call: TRBJ2-5; v_call: TRBV20-1; cdr3_aa: CSASPGGAETQYF
j_call: TRBJ2-1; v_call: TRBV5-6; cdr3_aa: CASSFGLAGGGQFF
j_call: TRBJ1-6; v_call: TRBV12-3/TRBV12-4; cdr3_aa: CASSSAGGTNSPLHF
j_call: TRBJ2-3; v_call: TRBV20-1; cdr3_aa: CSARLGTTTTDTQYF
j_call: TRBJ2-7; v_call: TRBV5-1; cdr3_aa: CASSRGEGADYEQYF
j_call: TRBJ1-5; v_call: TRBV28; cdr3_aa: CASSLLTAPSQPQHF
j_call: TRBJ2-1; v_call: TRBV18; cdr3_aa: CASSPTIMIRTAYNEQFF
j_call: TRBJ2-2; v_call: TRBV5-1; cdr3_aa: CASSMSDSRNTGELFF
j_call: TRBJ2-7; v_call: TRBV4-1; cdr3_aa: CASSRGGQAPYEQYF
j_call: TRBJ1-2; v_call: TRBV7-2; cdr3_aa: CASSPRAAFGYGYTF
j_call: TRBJ2-5; v_call: TRBV7-9; cdr3_aa: CVSSLGIQETQYF
j_call: TRBJ2-3; v_call: TRBV4-3; cdr3_aa: CASSHLSGETQYF
j_call: TRBJ2-1; v_call: TRBV9; cdr3_aa: CASSVRLAGGANEQFF
j_call: TRBJ2-1; v_call: TRBV6-1; cdr3_aa: CASSERLAGLYNEQFF
j_call: TRBJ2-4; v_call: TRBV11-2; cdr3_aa: CASSLPPGQGVLLAKNIQYF
j_call: TRBJ2-1; v_call: TRBV3-1; cdr3_aa: CASSQEPGGPCEQFF